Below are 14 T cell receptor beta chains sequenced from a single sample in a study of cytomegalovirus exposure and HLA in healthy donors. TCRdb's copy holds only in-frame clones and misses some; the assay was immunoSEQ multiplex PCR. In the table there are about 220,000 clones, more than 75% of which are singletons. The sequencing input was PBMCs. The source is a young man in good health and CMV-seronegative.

The CDR3 DNA sequence: TGTGCCAGCAGTTTACAGGGGGCGAGGAACACTGAAGCTTTCTTT. As protein: CASSLQGARNTEAFF. This chain connects TRBV28 to TRBJ1-1; TRBD1 matches 8 bases. The CDR3 is made up of 15 amino acids. V gave up 2 bases and J gave up 1 base; unmatched junction bases: 3. The germline CDR1 and CDR2 sequences are MDHEN and SYDVKM. Full variable domain (rest looked up from reference TRBV28 and TRBJ1-1): DVKVTQSSRYLVKRTGEKVFLECVQDMDHENMFWYRQDPGLGLRLIYFSYDVKMKEKGDIPEGYSVSREKKERFSLILESASTNQTSMYLCASSLQGARNTEAFFGQGTRLTVV.

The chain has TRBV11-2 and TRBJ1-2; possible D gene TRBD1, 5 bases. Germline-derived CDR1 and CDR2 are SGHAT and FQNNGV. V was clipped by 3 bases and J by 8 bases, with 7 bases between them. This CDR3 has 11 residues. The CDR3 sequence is CASSFRAGYTF. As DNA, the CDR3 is TGTGCCAGCAGCTTCAGGGCGGGCTACACCTTC. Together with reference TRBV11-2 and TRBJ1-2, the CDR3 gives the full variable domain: EAGVAQSPRYKIIEKRQSVAFWCNPISGHATLYWYQQILGQGPKLLIQFQNNGVVDDSQLPKDRFSAERLKGVDSTLKIQPAKLEDSAVYLCASSFRAGYTFGSGTRLTVV.

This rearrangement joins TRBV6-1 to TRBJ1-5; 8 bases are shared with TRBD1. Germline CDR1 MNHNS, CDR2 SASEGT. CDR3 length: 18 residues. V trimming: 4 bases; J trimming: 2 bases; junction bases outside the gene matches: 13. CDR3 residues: CASSARDRSFWGNQPQHF. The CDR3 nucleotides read TGTGCCAGCAGTGCCCGGGACAGGTCTTTTTGGGGCAATCAGCCCCAGCATTTT.

In DNA, the CDR3 is TGTGCCAGCAGCTTCTCCCCGTACGAGCAGTACTTC. This codes for CASSFSPYEQYF. The chain joins TRBV7-9 to TRBJ2-7; D unclear. Germline V gene lookup returns CDR1 SEHNR and CDR2 FQNEAQ (reference sequence). The CDR3 contains 12 residues. V lost 3 bases, J lost 4 bases, and 7 bases lay in between.

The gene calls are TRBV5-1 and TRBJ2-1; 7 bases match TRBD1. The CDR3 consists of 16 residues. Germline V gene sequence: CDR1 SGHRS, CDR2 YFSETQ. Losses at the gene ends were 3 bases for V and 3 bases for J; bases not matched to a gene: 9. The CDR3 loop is CASSSTYQGDYNEQFF. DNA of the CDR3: TGCGCCAGCAGCTCCACTTACCAGGGGGACTACAATGAGCAGTTCTTC.

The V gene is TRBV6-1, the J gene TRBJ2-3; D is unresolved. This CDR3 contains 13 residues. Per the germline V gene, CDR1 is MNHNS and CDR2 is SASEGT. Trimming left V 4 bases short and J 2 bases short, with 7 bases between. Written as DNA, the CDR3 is TGTGCCAGCAGTGCCCCTAACACAGATACGCAGTATTTT. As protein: CASSAPNTDTQYF.

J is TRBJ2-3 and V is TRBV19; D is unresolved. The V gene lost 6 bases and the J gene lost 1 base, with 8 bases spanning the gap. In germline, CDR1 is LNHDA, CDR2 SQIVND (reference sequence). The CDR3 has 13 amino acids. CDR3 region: CASRSGGTDTQYF. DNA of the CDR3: TGTGCCAGTAGATCGGGTGGCACAGATACGCAGTATTTT.

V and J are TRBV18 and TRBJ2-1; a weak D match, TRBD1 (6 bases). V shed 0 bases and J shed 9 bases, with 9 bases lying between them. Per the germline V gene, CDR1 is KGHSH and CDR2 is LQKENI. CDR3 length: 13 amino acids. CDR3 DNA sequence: TGTGCCAGCTCACCACCCACAGGGTTTGAGCAGTTCTTC. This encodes CASSPPTGFEQFF.

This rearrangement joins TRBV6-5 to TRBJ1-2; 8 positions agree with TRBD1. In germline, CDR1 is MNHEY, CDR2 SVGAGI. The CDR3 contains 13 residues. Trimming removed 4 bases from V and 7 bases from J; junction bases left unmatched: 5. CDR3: CASSFNRGGGYTF. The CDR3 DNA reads TGTGCCAGCAGTTTCAACAGGGGGGGTGGCTACACCTTC.

In DNA form, the CDR3 reads TGTGCCAGCAGTTTACAAGGGGTAGCTGAAGCTTTCTTT. Residues: CASSLQGVAEAFF. The chain couples TRBV28 to TRBJ1-1, with D perhaps matching TRBD1 (5 bases). The V and J ends lost 2 bases and 6 bases respectively, with 10 bases between them. CDR3 length equals 13 residues. The germline CDR1 and CDR2 sequences are MDHEN and SYDVKM.

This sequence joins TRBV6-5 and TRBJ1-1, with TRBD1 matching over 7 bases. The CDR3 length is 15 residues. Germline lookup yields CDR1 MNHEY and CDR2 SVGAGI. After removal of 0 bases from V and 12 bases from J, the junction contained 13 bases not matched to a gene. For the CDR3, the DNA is TGTGCCAGCAGTTACTCATTAGGGGGCACAACGGCGACTTTCTTT. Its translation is CASSYSLGGTTATFF.

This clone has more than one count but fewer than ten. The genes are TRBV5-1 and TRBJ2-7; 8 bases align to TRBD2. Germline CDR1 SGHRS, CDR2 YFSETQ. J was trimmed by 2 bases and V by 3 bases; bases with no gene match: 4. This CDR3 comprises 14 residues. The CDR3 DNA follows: TGCGCCAGCAGCTCTACAGCGGGAGCCTACGAGCAGTACTTC. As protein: CASSSTAGAYEQYF.

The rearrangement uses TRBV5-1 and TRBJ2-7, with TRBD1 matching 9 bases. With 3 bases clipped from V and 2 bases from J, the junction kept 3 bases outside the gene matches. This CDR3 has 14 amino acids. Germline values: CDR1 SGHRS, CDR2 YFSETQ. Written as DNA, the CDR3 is TGCGCCAGCAGCTCATACAGGGGGCCCTACGAGCAGTACTTC. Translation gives CASSSYRGPYEQYF.

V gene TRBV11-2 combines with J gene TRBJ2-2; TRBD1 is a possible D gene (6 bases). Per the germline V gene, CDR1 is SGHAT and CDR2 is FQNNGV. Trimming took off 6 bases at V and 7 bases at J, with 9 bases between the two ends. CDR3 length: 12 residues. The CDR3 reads CASSSGVGELFF. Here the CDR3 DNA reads TGTGCCAGCAGTTCAGGGGTCGGGGAGCTGTTTTTT.